This T cell receptor (beta chain) was captured in a study of beta chain features in type 1 diabetes. Blood was collected once per donor into heparin, averaging about 116 mL. This clone was seen only a few times. TCRB transcripts that were expressed got sequenced, as all of the isolated RNA had been reverse transcribed. Sequencing of naive, central memory and regulatory T cell samples gave an average of roughly 3.5 million reads. Repertoires were generated with immunoSEQ multiplex PCR, while TCRdb's copy carries only in-frame clones and drops some. The sample comprises under 900,000 clones, around a sixth of which are singletons, and about 0.02% rests with the top ten. The germline V gene has CDR1 SGHNT and CDR2 YYREEE (reference sequence). Trimming took 4 bases from V and 5 from J, leaving 10 bases between them. This CDR3 spans 13 amino acids.

The sample consisted of naive CD4+ T cells from blood. This sequence was found in a woman aged 18-29 years in good health. This chain connects TRBV5-4 to TRBJ2-1, with D perhaps TRBD1 (5 bases). CDR3 sequence: CASSPGQDNEQFF. Written as DNA, the CDR3 is TGTGCCAGCAGCCCTGGACAAGACAATGAGCAGTTCTTC.